These 26 T cell receptor beta chains were all obtained from the same sample, sequenced in a study of T cells after yellow fever vaccination. TCRdb re-called the 5' RACE reads with MiXCR, one entry per CDR3 protein. This sample has 300,000 or so distinct CDR3 sequences, with around 8.1% found just once. The material was PBMCs, obtained roughly seven weeks after the first yellow fever vaccination. The receptor set was obtained from a man aged 18 to 35 who received the YFV17D yellow fever vaccine.

This chain joins TRBV20-1 and TRBJ1-1; no clear D gene. The V gene's germline CDR1 is DFQATT and CDR2 SNEGSKA (reference sequence). With 3 bases removed from V and 7 bases from J, the gap between germline ends came to 9 bases. This CDR3 has 11 amino acids. The CDR3 loop reads CSASLSLEAFF. The CDR3 nucleotides read TGCAGTGCTAGTCTTAGCCTTGAAGCTTTCTTT.

The gene calls are TRBV5-1 and TRBJ2-2; D unclear. The CDR3 is made up of 11 amino acids. Germline CDR1 and CDR2: SGHRS and YFSETQ. V gave up 6 bases and J gave up 7 bases, with 7 bases separating them. The CDR3, as DNA: TGCGCCAGCAAGGCGGACGGGGAGCTGTTTTTT. This codes for CASKADGELFF.

At least ten counts were recorded for this clonotype. The rearrangement uses TRBV5-4 and TRBJ2-5; 7 nucleotides line up with TRBD1. The germline V gene encodes CDR1 SGHNT and CDR2 YYREEE (reference sequence). J gave up 0 bases and V 3 bases, and 2 bases lay outside the gene matches. This CDR3 region has 14 residues. The CDR3 nucleotides are TGTGCCAGCAGCTACGACAGGGACCAAGAGACCCAGTACTTC. Protein product: CASSYDRDQETQYF. Supplemented by reference TRBV5-4 and TRBJ2-5, the full variable domain reads ETGVTQSPTHLIKTRGQQVTLRCSSQSGHNTVSWYQQALGQGPQFIFQYYREEENGRGNFPPRFSGLQFPNYSSELNVNALELDDSALYLCASSYDRDQETQYFGPGTRLLVL.

This clonotype appeared many times. The CDR3 coding sequence is TGTGCCAATCCATTCACAGATACGCAGTATTTT. Translated, it gives CANPFTDTQYF. The chain has TRBV12-3 or TRBV12-4 and TRBJ2-3; D is unclear. This CDR3 spans 11 amino acids. Trimming cost V 10 bases and J 2 bases, with 7 bases left between them.

This clonotype was picked up a small number of times. The chain couples TRBV12-3 or TRBV12-4 to TRBJ2-3, with 9 bases identical to TRBD2. The CDR3 spans 16 residues. J lost 6 bases, V lost 5 bases, and 12 bases had no gene match. CDR3 sequence: CASSPLAGLGSDTQYF. In DNA, the CDR3 is TGTGCCAGCAGTCCTCTAGCGGGGCTGGGGTCCGATACGCAGTATTTT.

Remarks on this clonotype: Mismatch with germline at one junction end may stem from a read error. The chain has TRBV25-1 and TRBJ2-3; D ambiguous. This CDR3 contains 16 residues. CDR1 and CDR2 (germline): MGHDK, SYGVNS. The CDR3 coding sequence is TGTGCCAGCAGTGACGATACGGGCTCCTGGTGGGGTACGCTGTATTTT. This translates into CASSDDTGSWWGTLYF.

Here the CDR3 DNA reads TGTGCTAGTGGTTTAGAAGGACAGGGTCCAAGCTACGAGCAGTACTTC. Translating it yields CASGLEGQGPSYEQYF. The chain links TRBV12-5 to TRBJ2-7; 8 nucleotides line up with TRBD1. In germline, CDR1 is LGHNT, CDR2 FRNRAP. J lost 3 bases, V lost 3 bases, and 10 bases had no gene match. This CDR3 is built from 16 residues.

The chain joins TRBV3-1 to TRBJ2-2; D not resolved. Trimming took off 3 bases at V and 0 bases at J, with 11 bases between the two ends. Germline V gives CDR1 LGHDT, CDR2 YNNKEL (reference sequence). The CDR3 spans 16 residues. The CDR3 spells CASSQGWMANTGELFF. The CDR3 nucleotides read TGTGCCAGCAGCCAGGGATGGATGGCGAACACCGGGGAGCTGTTTTTT.

This clonotype was seen only a few times. The rearrangement links TRBV5-1 to TRBJ1-5, with D unclear. This CDR3 spans 13 amino acids. Per the germline V gene, CDR1 is SGHRS and CDR2 is YFSETQ. V gave up 3 bases and J gave up 3 bases, with 7 bases separating them. The CDR3 nucleotides are TGCGCCAGCAGCTGGGAGGTCAATCAGCCCCAGCATTTT. Translated, it gives CASSWEVNQPQHF.

This clonotype is a singleton in its sample. This sequence joins TRBV7-8 and TRBJ2-1; D is perhaps TRBD2 (6 bases). Between the trimmed V and J ends, which lost 3 bases and 2 bases, there was a span of 20 bases. This CDR3 contains 18 residues. Germline V gene lookup returns CDR1 SGHVS and CDR2 FQNEAQ. CDR3 DNA: TGTGCCAGCAGCTTTGATCCCGGGGGTAGTAATCCCTACAATGAGCAGTTCTTC. Its protein is CASSFDPGGSNPYNEQFF. Full variable domain (rest looked up from reference TRBV7-8 and TRBJ2-1): GAGVSQSPRYKVAKRGQDVALRCDPISGHVSLFWYQQALGQGPEFLTYFQNEAQLDKSGLPSDRFFAERPEGSVSTLKIQRTQQEDSAVYLCASSFDPGGSNPYNEQFFGPGTRLTVL.

The chain couples TRBV4-1 to TRBJ2-1; D is perhaps TRBD1 (7 bases). The ends were cut back, 3 bases at V and 4 bases at J, with 19 bases in the middle. CDR1 and CDR2 from the germline V gene are MGHRA and YSYEKL. The CDR3 runs to 17 residues. This CDR3 is CASSHPAGGGSYNEQFF. In DNA, the CDR3 is TGCGCCAGCAGCCATCCCGCCGGAGGGGGCTCGTACAATGAGCAGTTCTTC.

The chain carries TRBV24-1 and TRBJ2-6, with a weak D call TRBD2 (5 bases). CDR3 length: 17 residues. Trimming cost V 0 bases and J 4 bases, with 12 bases left between them. The germline gives CDR1 KGHDR, CDR2 SFDVKD. CDR3 coding DNA: TGTGCCACCAGTGATTTGCCTGGACTTTCCGGGGCCAACGTCCTGACTTTC. Protein product: CATSDLPGLSGANVLTF.

This clonotype was observed a few times. The chain carries TRBV4-1 and TRBJ1-5; D unresolved. Germline V gene data show CDR1 as MGHRA and CDR2 as YSYEKL. Trimming took 3 bases from V and 0 from J, leaving 6 bases between them. This CDR3 has 14 amino acids. DNA of the CDR3: TGCGCCAGCAGCCAGAGGCATAGCAATCAGCCCCAGCATTTT. Protein sequence: CASSQRHSNQPQHF.

This chain connects TRBV6-2 or TRBV6-3 to TRBJ2-2; the D gene is possibly TRBD1 (6 bases). CDR1 and CDR2 from the germline V gene are MNHEY and SVGEGT. The V end lost 1 base, the J end lost 1 base, and 10 bases lay between the germline ends. CDR3 length equals 16 residues. The CDR3 DNA reads as TGTGCCAGCAGTTACTACAGGGCGGGGAACACCGGGGAGCTGTTTTTT. This gives the protein CASSYYRAGNTGELFF.

The sample holds many counts of this clonotype. The chain recombines TRBV10-3 with TRBJ2-3, with 12 bases that match TRBD2. The germline CDR1 and CDR2 sequences are ENHRY and SYGVKD. The ends lost 4 bases at V and 10 bases at J; junction bases unmatched: 12. The CDR3 length is 16 residues. For the CDR3, the DNA is TGTGCCATCAGTGTCCTCGGTGGGACTAGCGGGCGAGCGCAGTATTTT. The encoded protein is CAISVLGGTSGRAQYF.

This clonotype was recorded a few times. This chain links TRBV7-2 with TRBJ1-6, with D maybe TRBD1 (5 bases). The germline V gene has CDR1 SGHTA and CDR2 FQGNSA. Trimming took off 1 base at V and 9 bases at J, with 10 bases between the two ends. There are 14 residues in the CDR3. The CDR3 loop reads CASSLEGPISPLHF. The CDR3 DNA is TGTGCCAGCAGCTTAGAGGGGCCCATTTCACCCCTCCACTTT.

In its sample, this clonotype was seen a few times. The rearrangement joins TRBV28 to TRBJ2-7; 7 bases align to TRBD2. CDR1 and CDR2 (germline): MDHEN, SYDVKM. Trimming cost V 4 bases and J 9 bases; bases outside gene matches: 3. The CDR3 runs 11 residues. CDR3 nucleotide sequence: TGTGCCAGCAGTTCGGTAGCGGGGCAGTACGTC. This sequence encodes CASSSVAGQYV.

This clonotype came up a few times. The V gene is TRBV21-1, the J gene TRBJ2-3; the table gives TRBD1 as D, unverified against the DNA. TRBV21-1 is a recognized pseudogene. The CDR3 has 15 amino acids. The CDR3 bases are TGTGCCAGCAGCAAAGAGGGGAAGGGGGGGAATACGCAGTATTTT. Translated, it gives CASSKEGKGGNTQYF.

This clonotype occurred a few times. Written as DNA, the CDR3 is TGCAGTGCTAGAGATATGATTGGAAACACCATATATTTT. It translates to CSARDMIGNTIYF. The genes are TRBV20-1 and TRBJ1-3; D is undetermined. The CDR3 is 13 amino acids. Germline-derived CDR1 and CDR2 are DFQATT and SNEGSKA (reference sequence). V lost 0 bases and J lost 3, with 6 bases in between.

This clonotype appeared a few times. The V call is TRBV11-1, the J call TRBJ2-2, with a weak D call TRBD2 (6 bases). The CDR3 runs to 18 residues. Per germline, CDR1 SGHAT and CDR2 FQDESV (reference sequence). V gave up 5 bases and J gave up 1 base, with 20 bases separating them. The CDR3 sequence: CASSPGWAGQENTGELFF. For the CDR3, the DNA is TGTGCCAGCAGCCCAGGATGGGCGGGGCAGGAGAACACCGGGGAGCTGTTTTTT.

This clonotype was observed a few times. V usage is TRBV6-2 or TRBV6-3 and J usage is TRBJ2-4; 15 bases match TRBD2. The V gene's germline CDR1 is MNHEY and CDR2 SVGEGT. There are 17 residues in the CDR3. Trimming cost V 5 bases and J 5 bases; bases outside gene matches: 7. In DNA, the CDR3 is TGTGCCAGCAGTCCCTGGACTAGCGGGGGGGACGAAAACATTCAGTACTTC. As protein: CASSPWTSGGDENIQYF.

The chain uses TRBV6-1 and TRBJ2-4, with D possibly being TRBD2 (7 bases). The germline V gene encodes CDR1 MNHNS and CDR2 SASEGT. V was shortened by 2 bases and J by 1 base, with 15 bases between the two germline ends. CDR3 length: 17 residues. The CDR3 DNA reads as TGTGCCAGCAGTGAACTTGGGGGGGGGCCGGCCAAAAACATTCAGTACTTC. This codes for CASSELGGGPAKNIQYF.

This sequence joins TRBV3-1 and TRBJ2-5; TRBD2 aligns across 9 bases. Germline V gives CDR1 LGHDT, CDR2 YNNKEL (reference sequence). The trim removed 2 bases at V and 2 bases at J, leaving 6 bases unmatched. CDR3 size: 16 residues. The CDR3 region has the DNA TGTGCCAGCAGCCAAAATAGCGGGGGCCTACAAGAGACCCAGTACTTC. It translates to CASSQNSGGLQETQYF.

This clonotype was observed a few times. The CDR3 DNA reads as TGCGCCAGCAGCCAACGAGGGGACAGGGGGTTAAACTTACCTCCAAACTATGGCTACACCTTC. Its protein is CASSQRGDRGLNLPPNYGYTF. The chain employs TRBV4-1 and TRBJ1-2; 11 bases fit TRBD1. Germline values: CDR1 MGHRA, CDR2 YSYEKL. J lost 2 bases, V lost 2 bases, and 19 bases had no gene match. The CDR3 is 21 residues long.

This clonotype was picked up a small number of times. The chain links TRBV3-1 to TRBJ2-5, with 8 bases fitting TRBD1. The CDR3 runs to 18 residues. Losses at the gene ends were 3 bases for V and 2 bases for J; bases not matched to a gene: 14. CDR1 is LGHDT, CDR2 YNNKEL, per germline (reference sequence). CDR3 DNA sequence: TGTGCCAGCAGCCAGGGATTACAGGGGGTATCCACACAAGAGACCCAGTACTTC. Translation gives CASSQGLQGVSTQETQYF.

This clonotype has at least ten counts. V is TRBV18 and J is TRBJ2-1; perhaps TRBD1 as D (6 bases). Germline V CDR1 and CDR2: KGHSH, LQKENI. The CDR3 is 15 residues long. Trimming removed 5 bases at V and 1 base at J, with 12 bases between. CDR3 residues: CASSYGQYSYNEQFF. The CDR3 DNA is TGTGCCAGCTCATATGGACAGTATTCCTACAATGAGCAGTTCTTC.